A selection of T cell receptor beta chains follows, all from one sample in a study of identical twins. Via MiXCR, TCRdb re-called the 5' RACE reads, giving one row per CDR3 protein. There are approximately 1.8 million distinct CDR3 sequences in the sample; under 35% occur only once, and 0.25% to 0.3% lies in the top ten. The sample consisted of cord blood. These receptors were taken from a newborn girl in good health. The conserved cysteine and the conserved F or W are not part of the CDR3 here.

TRBV27 | ASSSPGTGGANSPLH
TRBV20-1 | SASPRTGKTEAF
TRBV19 | ASSMQGDHEQY
TRBV6-5 | ASSSPGTGGGHTEAF
TRBV27 | ASSSNRVEAF
TRBV6-5 | ASSPRTALRTEAF
TRBV6-1 | ASVREPLTDTQY
TRBV5-1 | ASSHAPDRDLGYT
TRBV7-9 | ASSLTGQGSNEQF
TRBV11-2 | ASSLGLEGDLKQF
TRBV3-1 | ASSQGLAEETQY
TRBV6-5 | ASRRTAYNEQY
TRBV28 | ASSLGPVNEQF
TRBV4-2 | ASSQESPFVYGYT
TRBV5-1 | ASSTDRVAYNEQF
TRBV6-1 | ASSEEGQTTDTQY
TRBV20-1 | SASGTSVAEQY
TRBV20-1 | SASAGSTYEQY
TRBV6-6 | ASSETGCDGYT
TRBV28 | ASRSGGTGSYEQY
TRBV6-1 | ASSARDRNEKLF
TRBV12-3/TRBV12-4 | ASSPTQGGTYEQY
TRBV6-1 | ASKQGSGANVLT
TRBV7-9 | ASSFWRGPSYNEQF
TRBV7-8 | ASSPGNPWRTYGYT
TRBV20-1 | SAHLASSYEQY
TRBV20-1 | SAREFLTGANVLT
TRBV2 | ASSVGGGPNEQF
TRBV29-1 | SVKIRRWGETQY
TRBV7-2 | ASSLGPSGRTYNEQF
TRBV28 | ASSQEGRGSYEQF
TRBV28 | ASSLLTGNIAF
TRBV10-3 | AISERQSYVQY
TRBV6-1 | ASSTATSGIRPSYEQY
TRBV29-1 | SVAHQWTGELF
TRBV20-1 | TAVVAGGPYNEQF
TRBV30 | AVAGRTEQF
TRBV27 | ASSSVQGHQEKLF
TRBV15 | ATSRDSYSYNEQF
TRBV20-1 | SARDPRRLFSYEQY
TRBV4-2 | ASSQSLVASYEQY